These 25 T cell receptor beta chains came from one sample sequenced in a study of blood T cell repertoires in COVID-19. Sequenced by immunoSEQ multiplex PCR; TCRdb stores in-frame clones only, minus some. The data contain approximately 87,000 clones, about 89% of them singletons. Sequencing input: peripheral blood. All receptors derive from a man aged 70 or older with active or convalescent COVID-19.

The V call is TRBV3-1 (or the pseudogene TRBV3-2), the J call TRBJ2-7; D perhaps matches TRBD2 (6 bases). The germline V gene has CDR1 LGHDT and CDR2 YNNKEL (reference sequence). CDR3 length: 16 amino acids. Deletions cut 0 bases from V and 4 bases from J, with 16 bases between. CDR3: CASSQDPARDVYEQYF. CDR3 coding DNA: TGTGCCAGCAGCCAAGATCCAGCGCGGGACGTATACGAGCAGTACTTC.

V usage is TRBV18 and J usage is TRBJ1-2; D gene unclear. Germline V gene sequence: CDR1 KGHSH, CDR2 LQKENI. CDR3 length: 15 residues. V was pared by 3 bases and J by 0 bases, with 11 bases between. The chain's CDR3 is CASSPGRGANYGYTF. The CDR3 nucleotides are TGTGCCAGCTCACCTGGCCGGGGAGCTAACTATGGCTACACCTTC.

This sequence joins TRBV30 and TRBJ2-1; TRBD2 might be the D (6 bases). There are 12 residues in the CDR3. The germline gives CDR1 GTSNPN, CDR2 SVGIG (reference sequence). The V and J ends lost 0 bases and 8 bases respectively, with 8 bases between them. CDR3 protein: CAWSVREYEQFF. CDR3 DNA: TGTGCCTGGAGTGTACGGGAGTATGAGCAGTTCTTC.

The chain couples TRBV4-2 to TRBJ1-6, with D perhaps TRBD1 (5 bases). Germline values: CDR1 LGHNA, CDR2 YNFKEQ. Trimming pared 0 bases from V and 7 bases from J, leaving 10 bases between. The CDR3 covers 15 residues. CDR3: CASSQDRQGNSPLHF. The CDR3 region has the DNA TGTGCCAGCAGCCAAGATAGGCAGGGCAATTCACCCCTCCACTTT.

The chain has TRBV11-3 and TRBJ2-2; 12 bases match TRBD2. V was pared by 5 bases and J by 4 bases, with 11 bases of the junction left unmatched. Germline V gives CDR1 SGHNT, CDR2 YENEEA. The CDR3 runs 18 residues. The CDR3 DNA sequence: TGTGCCAGCAGCCGGACTAGCGGGACCCCCCGGGGCACCGGGGAGCTGTTTTTT. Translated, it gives CASSRTSGTPRGTGELFF.

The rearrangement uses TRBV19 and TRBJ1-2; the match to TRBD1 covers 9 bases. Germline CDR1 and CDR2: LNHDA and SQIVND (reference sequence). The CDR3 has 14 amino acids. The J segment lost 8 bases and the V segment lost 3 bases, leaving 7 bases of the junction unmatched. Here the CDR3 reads CASSMGQGILGYTF. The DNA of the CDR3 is TGTGCCAGTAGTATGGGACAGGGAATTTTGGGCTACACCTTC.

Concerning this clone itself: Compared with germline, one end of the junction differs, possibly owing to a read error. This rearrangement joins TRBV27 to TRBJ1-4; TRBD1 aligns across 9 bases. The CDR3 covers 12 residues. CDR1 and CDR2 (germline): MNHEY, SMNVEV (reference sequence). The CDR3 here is CASSLFWDRELF. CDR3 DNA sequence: TGTGCCAGCAGTTTGTTTTGGGACAGGGAATTATTT.

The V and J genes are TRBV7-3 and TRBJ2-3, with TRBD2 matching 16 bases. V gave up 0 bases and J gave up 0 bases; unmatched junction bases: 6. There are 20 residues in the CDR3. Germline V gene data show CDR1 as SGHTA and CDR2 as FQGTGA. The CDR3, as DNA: TGTGCCAGCAGCTTAACGTTGGGGACTAGCGGGAGGGCAAGCACAGATACGCAGTATTTT. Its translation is CASSLTLGTSGRASTDTQYF. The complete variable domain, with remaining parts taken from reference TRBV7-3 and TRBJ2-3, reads GAGVSQTPSNKVTEKGKYVELRCDPISGHTALYWYRQSLGQGPEFLIYFQGTGAADDSGLPNDRFFAVRPEGSVSTLKIQRTERGDSAVYLCASSLTLGTSGRASTDTQYFGPGTRLTVL.

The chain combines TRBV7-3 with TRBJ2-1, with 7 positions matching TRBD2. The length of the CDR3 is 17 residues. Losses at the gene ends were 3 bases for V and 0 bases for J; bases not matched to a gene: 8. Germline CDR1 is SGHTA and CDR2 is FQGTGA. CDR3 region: CASSLISGSSSYNEQFF. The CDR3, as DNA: TGTGCCAGCAGCTTGATTAGCGGGTCGAGCTCCTACAATGAGCAGTTCTTC.

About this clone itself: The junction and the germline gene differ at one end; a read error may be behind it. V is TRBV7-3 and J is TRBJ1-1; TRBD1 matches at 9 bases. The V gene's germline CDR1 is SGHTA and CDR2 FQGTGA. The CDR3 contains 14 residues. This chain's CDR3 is CASSLTGGETEAFF. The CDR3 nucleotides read TGTGCCAGCAGCCTAACAGGGGGCGAAACTGAAGCTTTCTTT.

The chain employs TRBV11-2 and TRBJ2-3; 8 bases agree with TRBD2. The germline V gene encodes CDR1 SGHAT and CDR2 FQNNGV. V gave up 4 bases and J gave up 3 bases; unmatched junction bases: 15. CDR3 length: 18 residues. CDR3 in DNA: TGTGCCAGCAGCTCCCGTCCCCCACGGGAGGGGGAGACAGATACGCAGTATTTT. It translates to CASSSRPPREGETDTQYF.

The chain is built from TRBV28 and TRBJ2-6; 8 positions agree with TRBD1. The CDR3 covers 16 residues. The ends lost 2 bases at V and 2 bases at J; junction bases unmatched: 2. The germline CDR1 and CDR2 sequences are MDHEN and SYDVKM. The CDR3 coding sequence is TGTGCCAGCAGTTTAAACAGGGGGACTGGGGCCAACGTCCTGACTTTC. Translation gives CASSLNRGTGANVLTF.

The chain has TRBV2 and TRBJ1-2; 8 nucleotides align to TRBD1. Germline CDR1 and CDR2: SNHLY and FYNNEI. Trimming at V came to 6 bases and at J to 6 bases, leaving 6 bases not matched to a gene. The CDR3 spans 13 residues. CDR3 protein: CASSLDRGHGYTF. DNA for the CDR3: TGTGCCAGCAGCCTCGACAGGGGACATGGCTACACCTTC.

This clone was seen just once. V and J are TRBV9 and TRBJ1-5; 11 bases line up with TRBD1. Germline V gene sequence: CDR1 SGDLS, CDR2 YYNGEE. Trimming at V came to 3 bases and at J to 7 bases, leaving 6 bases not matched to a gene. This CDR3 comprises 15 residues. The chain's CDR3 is CASSAGTGGQQPQHF. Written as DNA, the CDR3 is TGTGCCAGCAGCGCCGGGACAGGGGGTCAGCAGCCCCAGCATTTT.

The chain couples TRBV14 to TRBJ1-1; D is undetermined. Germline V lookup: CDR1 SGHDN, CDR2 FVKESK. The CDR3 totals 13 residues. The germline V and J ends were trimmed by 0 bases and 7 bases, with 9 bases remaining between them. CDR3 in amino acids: CASSQEARGEAFF. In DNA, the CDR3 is TGTGCCAGCAGCCAAGAGGCCCGAGGTGAAGCTTTCTTT.

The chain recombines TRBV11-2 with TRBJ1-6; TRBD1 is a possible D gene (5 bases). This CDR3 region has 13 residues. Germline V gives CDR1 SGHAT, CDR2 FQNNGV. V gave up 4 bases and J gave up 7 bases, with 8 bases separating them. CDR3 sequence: CASSSWGNSPLHF. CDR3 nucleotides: TGTGCCAGCAGCTCCTGGGGCAATTCACCCCTCCACTTT.

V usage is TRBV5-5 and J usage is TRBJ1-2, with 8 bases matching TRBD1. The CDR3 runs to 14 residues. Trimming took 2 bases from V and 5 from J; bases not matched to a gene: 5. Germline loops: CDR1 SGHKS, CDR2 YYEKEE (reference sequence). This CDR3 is CASSFGQGDYGYTF. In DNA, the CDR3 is TGTGCCAGCAGCTTCGGACAGGGAGATTATGGCTACACCTTC.

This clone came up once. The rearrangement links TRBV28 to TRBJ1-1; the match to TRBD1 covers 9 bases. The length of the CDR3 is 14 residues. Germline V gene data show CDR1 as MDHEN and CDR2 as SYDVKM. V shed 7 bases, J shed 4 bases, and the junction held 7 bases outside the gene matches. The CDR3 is CASKQGAGGTEAFF. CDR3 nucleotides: TGTGCCAGCAAACAGGGGGCAGGGGGCACTGAAGCTTTCTTT.

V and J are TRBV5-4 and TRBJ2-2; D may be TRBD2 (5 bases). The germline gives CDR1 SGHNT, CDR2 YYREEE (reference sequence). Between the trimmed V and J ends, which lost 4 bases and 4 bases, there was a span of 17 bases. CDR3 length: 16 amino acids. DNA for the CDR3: TGTGCCAGCAGCGGCGTGGTGGCTCGGGGCACCGGGGAGCTGTTTTTT. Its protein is CASSGVVARGTGELFF.

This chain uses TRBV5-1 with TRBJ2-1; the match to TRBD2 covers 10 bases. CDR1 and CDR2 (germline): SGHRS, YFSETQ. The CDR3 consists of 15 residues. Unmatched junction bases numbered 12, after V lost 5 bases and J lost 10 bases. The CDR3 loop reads CASSRMLAGEGEQFF. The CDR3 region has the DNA TGCGCCAGCAGTCGGATGCTAGCGGGAGAAGGGGAGCAGTTCTTC.

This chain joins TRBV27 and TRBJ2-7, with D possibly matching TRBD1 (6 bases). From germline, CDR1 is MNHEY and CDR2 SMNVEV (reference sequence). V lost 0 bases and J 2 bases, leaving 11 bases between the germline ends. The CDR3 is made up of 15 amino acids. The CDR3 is CASSLSRDTTYEQYF. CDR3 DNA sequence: TGTGCCAGCAGTTTATCGAGGGACACGACCTACGAGCAGTACTTC.

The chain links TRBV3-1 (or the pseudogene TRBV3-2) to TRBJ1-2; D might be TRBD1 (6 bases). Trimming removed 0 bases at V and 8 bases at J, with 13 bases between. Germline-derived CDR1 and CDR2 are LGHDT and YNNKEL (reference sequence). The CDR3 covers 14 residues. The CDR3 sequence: CASSQDGGGHGYTF. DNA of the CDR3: TGTGCCAGCAGCCAAGATGGGGGGGGGCACGGCTACACCTTC.

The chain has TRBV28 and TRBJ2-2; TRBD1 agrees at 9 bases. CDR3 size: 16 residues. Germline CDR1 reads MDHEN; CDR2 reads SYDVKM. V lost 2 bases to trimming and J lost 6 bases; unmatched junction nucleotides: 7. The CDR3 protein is CASSLGGTGRAGELFF. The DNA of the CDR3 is TGTGCCAGCAGTTTAGGCGGGACAGGGAGGGCCGGGGAGCTGTTTTTT.

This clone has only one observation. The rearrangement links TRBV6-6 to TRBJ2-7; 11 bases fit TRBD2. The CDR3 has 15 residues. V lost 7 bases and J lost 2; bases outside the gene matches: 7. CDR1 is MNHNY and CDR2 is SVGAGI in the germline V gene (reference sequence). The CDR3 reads CASTLSGRGAYEQYF. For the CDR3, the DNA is TGTGCCAGCACTCTTAGCGGGAGGGGAGCCTACGAGCAGTACTTC.

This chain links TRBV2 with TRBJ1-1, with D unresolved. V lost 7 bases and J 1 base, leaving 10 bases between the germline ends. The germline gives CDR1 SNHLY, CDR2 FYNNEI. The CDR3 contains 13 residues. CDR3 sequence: CASNSYSNTEAFF. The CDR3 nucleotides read TGTGCCAGCAATAGTTACTCGAACACTGAAGCTTTCTTT. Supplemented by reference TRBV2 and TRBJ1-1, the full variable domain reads EPEVTQTPSHQVTQMGQEVILRCVPISNHLYFYWYRQILGQKVEFLVSFYNNEISEKSEIFDDQFSVERPDGSNFTLKIRSTKLEDSAMYFCASNSYSNTEAFFGQGTRLTVV.